This is a list of T cell receptor beta chains from one sample in a study of T cell responses to AZD1222 COVID-19 vaccine. Generated by immunoSEQ multiplex PCR, the TCRdb table keeps only in-frame clones and is missing some. There are about 86,000 clones in the sample; 78% occur only once, and around 21% lies in the top ten. Material: peripheral blood, obtained on day 0 of AZD1222 vaccination. The receptors shown here come from an adult in good health. Each CDR3 is given with its conserved first and last residue. The order of the fields is D gene, J gene, clone size, V gene, CDR3 DNA, CDR3 protein. A D gene is named only where the DNA matches it firmly. Clone size, where shown, is once, few, many, or a class for clones that have expanded.

d_gene: -
j_gene: TRBJ2-1
abundance: once
v_gene: TRBV5-5
CDR3nt: TGTGCCAGCAGCTTGGAGGGGGGATTCTACAATGAGCAGTTCTTC
CDR3aa: CASSLEGGFYNEQFF

d_gene: -
j_gene: TRBJ2-5
abundance: -
v_gene: TRBV5-1
CDR3nt: TGCGCCAGCAGCCCCGGGACTCTGGGCGAGACCCAGTACTTC
CDR3aa: CASSPGTLGETQYF

d_gene: -
j_gene: TRBJ2-1
abundance: -
v_gene: TRBV30
CDR3nt: TGTGCCTGGAGTACCGATGTCAATGAGCAGTTCTTC
CDR3aa: CAWSTDVNEQFF

d_gene: -
j_gene: TRBJ2-5
abundance: -
v_gene: TRBV28
CDR3nt: TGTGCCAGCAGTCTCCCGACAGGACAAGAGACCCAGTACTTC
CDR3aa: CASSLPTGQETQYF

d_gene: TRBD2
j_gene: TRBJ2-3
abundance: once
v_gene: TRBV15
CDR3nt: TGTGCCACCAGAGGCGGGACTAGCTATGTTCTGCGGGCAGATACGCAGTATTTT
CDR3aa: CATRGGTSYVLRADTQYF

d_gene: TRBD1
j_gene: TRBJ1-3
abundance: -
v_gene: TRBV5-8
CDR3nt: TGTGCCAGCAGCCCGGGACAGACATACTCTGGAAACACCATATATTTT
CDR3aa: CASSPGQTYSGNTIYF

d_gene: -
j_gene: TRBJ2-1
abundance: -
v_gene: TRBV3-1/TRBV3-2
CDR3nt: TGTGCCAGCTGCGAGGGGGACAATTACAATGAGCAGTTCTTC
CDR3aa: CASCEGDNYNEQFF

d_gene: -
j_gene: TRBJ2-3
abundance: -
v_gene: TRBV11-3
CDR3nt: TGTGCCAGCAGCTTAGCGCTAGCTAAAGATACGCAGTATTTT
CDR3aa: CASSLALAKDTQYF

d_gene: -
j_gene: TRBJ1-3
abundance: -
v_gene: TRBV7-9
CDR3nt: TGTGCCAGCAGCTTAGCGGCCGGGGTTGGAAACACCATATATTTT
CDR3aa: CASSLAAGVGNTIYF

d_gene: -
j_gene: TRBJ2-7
abundance: -
v_gene: TRBV21-1
CDR3nt: TGTGCCAGCAGCAAAGCGACAGGTCCTTTTTACGAGCAGTACTTC
CDR3aa: CASSKATGPFYEQYF

d_gene: TRBD2
j_gene: TRBJ2-1
abundance: -
v_gene: TRBV4-3
CDR3nt: TGCGCCAGCAGCCAGACTAGCGGGCCCTACAATGAGCAGTTCTTC
CDR3aa: CASSQTSGPYNEQFF

d_gene: -
j_gene: TRBJ1-1
abundance: once
v_gene: TRBV5-4
CDR3nt: TGTGCCAGCAGAGTAGACAGAGACACTGAAGCTTTCTTT
CDR3aa: CASRVDRDTEAFF

d_gene: TRBD1
j_gene: TRBJ1-4
abundance: -
v_gene: TRBV19
CDR3nt: TGTGCCAGTAGTGCAAGAAGGACAGGGTTTAATGAAAAACTGTTTTTT
CDR3aa: CASSARRTGFNEKLFF

d_gene: -
j_gene: TRBJ1-4
abundance: -
v_gene: TRBV6-6
CDR3nt: TGTGCCAGCAGTCAGAATGAAAAACTGTTTTTT
CDR3aa: CASSQNEKLFF

d_gene: TRBD2
j_gene: TRBJ2-1
abundance: -
v_gene: TRBV2
CDR3nt: TGTGCCAGCATCGCCGGGGGGAGTGAGCAGTTCTTC
CDR3aa: CASIAGGSEQFF

d_gene: -
j_gene: TRBJ1-5
abundance: -
v_gene: TRBV28
CDR3nt: TGTGCCAGCAAAATAGGGGGAAGCAATCAGCCCCAGCATTTT
CDR3aa: CASKIGGSNQPQHF

d_gene: TRBD1
j_gene: TRBJ2-1
abundance: -
v_gene: TRBV5-1
CDR3nt: TGCGCCAGCAGACGTAGGACAGGGGGAGGCTACAATGAGCAGTTCTTC
CDR3aa: CASRRRTGGGYNEQFF

d_gene: -
j_gene: TRBJ2-3
abundance: -
v_gene: TRBV7-2
CDR3nt: TGTGCCAGCAGCTTAGCAGGAGCAGGCACAGATACGCAGTATTTT
CDR3aa: CASSLAGAGTDTQYF

d_gene: -
j_gene: TRBJ2-2
abundance: -
v_gene: TRBV25-1
CDR3nt: TGTGCCTACACCCCGGATAACACCGGGGAGCTGTTTTTT
CDR3aa: CAYTPDNTGELFF

d_gene: TRBD2
j_gene: TRBJ2-1
abundance: -
v_gene: TRBV24-1
CDR3nt: TGTGCCACCAGTGGGGAAGCGGGAGGGCTTGACAATGAGCAGTTCTTC
CDR3aa: CATSGEAGGLDNEQFF

d_gene: TRBD2
j_gene: TRBJ2-7
abundance: once
v_gene: TRBV18
CDR3nt: TGTGCCAGCTCACTTTATACTAGCGGGAGTTCCTACGAGCAGTACTTC
CDR3aa: CASSLYTSGSSYEQYF

d_gene: TRBD2
j_gene: TRBJ2-7
abundance: -
v_gene: TRBV7-8
CDR3nt: TGTGCCAGCATGCCGGGACTAGCGGGAGGGCGGTACGAGCAGTACTTC
CDR3aa: CASMPGLAGGRYEQYF

d_gene: -
j_gene: TRBJ2-5
abundance: -
v_gene: TRBV19
CDR3nt: TGTGCCAGTAGTTTGCGCGGGCTTCAAGAGACCCAGTACTTC
CDR3aa: CASSLRGLQETQYF

d_gene: TRBD1
j_gene: TRBJ1-4
abundance: -
v_gene: TRBV10-1
CDR3nt: TGCGCCAGCGGACAGGGGCGCTGCACTGAAAAACTGTTTTTT
CDR3aa: CASGQGRCTEKLFF

d_gene: -
j_gene: TRBJ1-2
abundance: -
v_gene: TRBV25-1
CDR3nt: TGTGCCAGCAGAGGAAGTAACTATGGCTACACCTTC
CDR3aa: CASRGSNYGYTF

d_gene: TRBD1
j_gene: TRBJ2-5
abundance: -
v_gene: TRBV5-4
CDR3nt: TGTGCCAGCAGCCCACAGGGGGCGCAGACCCAGTACTTC
CDR3aa: CASSPQGAQTQYF

d_gene: -
j_gene: TRBJ1-4
abundance: -
v_gene: TRBV2
CDR3nt: TGTGCCAGCAGTGACAAGGGATGGACGGAAAAACTGTTTTTT
CDR3aa: CASSDKGWTEKLFF

d_gene: -
j_gene: TRBJ2-2
abundance: -
v_gene: TRBV19
CDR3nt: TGTGCCAGTAGTGCCGCGGTGAGGCAGTGGGGGGAGCTGTTTTTT
CDR3aa: CASSAAVRQWGELFF

d_gene: -
j_gene: TRBJ1-4
abundance: -
v_gene: TRBV28
CDR3nt: TGTGCCATCGGCAGGGGCGCAACTAATGAAAAACTGTTTTTT
CDR3aa: CAIGRGATNEKLFF

d_gene: TRBD2
j_gene: TRBJ2-5
abundance: -
v_gene: TRBV19
CDR3nt: TGTGCCAGTAGTACGCCCCGCCTAGCGGGAACAGAGACCCAGTACTTC
CDR3aa: CASSTPRLAGTETQYF

d_gene: TRBD2
j_gene: TRBJ2-3
abundance: few
v_gene: TRBV7-2
CDR3nt: TGTGCCAGCAGCCAATGGACTAGCGGGAGCTTGGCAGATACGCAGTATTTT
CDR3aa: CASSQWTSGSLADTQYF

d_gene: -
j_gene: TRBJ1-2
abundance: -
v_gene: TRBV30
CDR3nt: TGTGCCTGGAGTCCCCAAAATTATGGCTACACCTTC
CDR3aa: CAWSPQNYGYTF

d_gene: -
j_gene: TRBJ2-5
abundance: -
v_gene: TRBV10-1
CDR3nt: TGCGCCAGCAGTGATCAGGTCTTGGGGGCCCAGTACTTC
CDR3aa: CASSDQVLGAQYF

d_gene: -
j_gene: TRBJ1-1
abundance: -
v_gene: TRBV11-2
CDR3nt: TGTGCCAGCAGCCCCTCCCGGGAAACTGAAGCTTTCTTT
CDR3aa: CASSPSRETEAFF

d_gene: -
j_gene: TRBJ2-7
abundance: -
v_gene: TRBV3-1/TRBV3-2
CDR3nt: TGTGCCAGCAGCCCCTCGGAAAGCTACGAGCAGTACTTC
CDR3aa: CASSPSESYEQYF

d_gene: -
j_gene: TRBJ1-5
abundance: few
v_gene: TRBV19
CDR3nt: TGTGCCAGTACCCATGGGGGGGAGGGTCAGCCCCAGCATTTT
CDR3aa: CASTHGGEGQPQHF

d_gene: TRBD2
j_gene: TRBJ2-7
abundance: -
v_gene: TRBV7-2
CDR3nt: TGTGCCAGCAGCTTAGATGGCGGGAGAGTTTCCTACGAGCAGTACTTC
CDR3aa: CASSLDGGRVSYEQYF

d_gene: TRBD1
j_gene: TRBJ2-7
abundance: -
v_gene: TRBV11-3
CDR3nt: TGTGCCAGCAGCGAGTCGACAGGGCCATCCTACGAGCAGTACTTC
CDR3aa: CASSESTGPSYEQYF

d_gene: -
j_gene: TRBJ1-6
abundance: few
v_gene: TRBV6-6
CDR3nt: TGTGCCAGCACGTATAGGGCGGTTAATTCACCCCTCCACTTT
CDR3aa: CASTYRAVNSPLHF

d_gene: TRBD1
j_gene: TRBJ1-5
abundance: -
v_gene: TRBV7-2
CDR3nt: TGTGCCAGCAGCTCTGGACAGGGAAGTCAGCCCCAGCATTTT
CDR3aa: CASSSGQGSQPQHF